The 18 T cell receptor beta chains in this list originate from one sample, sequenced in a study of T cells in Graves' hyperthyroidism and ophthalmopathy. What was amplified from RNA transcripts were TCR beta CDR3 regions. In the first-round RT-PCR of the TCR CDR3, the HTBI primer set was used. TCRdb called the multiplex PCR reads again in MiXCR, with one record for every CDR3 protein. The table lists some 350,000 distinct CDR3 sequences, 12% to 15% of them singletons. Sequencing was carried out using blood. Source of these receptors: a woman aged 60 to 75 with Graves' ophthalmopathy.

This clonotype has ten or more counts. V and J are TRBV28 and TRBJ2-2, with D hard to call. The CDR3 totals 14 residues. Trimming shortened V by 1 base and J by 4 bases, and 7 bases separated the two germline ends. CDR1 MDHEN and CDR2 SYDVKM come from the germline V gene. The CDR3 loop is CASSLLQITGELFF. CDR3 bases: TGTGCCAGCAGTTTATTGCAGATCACCGGGGAGCTGTTTTTT.

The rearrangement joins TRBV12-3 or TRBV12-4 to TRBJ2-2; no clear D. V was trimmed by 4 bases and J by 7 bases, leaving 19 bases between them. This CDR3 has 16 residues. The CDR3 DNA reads TGTGCCAGCAGTTCCTATGGACCCGATCGTGGCGGGGAGCTGTTTTTT. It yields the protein CASSSYGPDRGGELFF.

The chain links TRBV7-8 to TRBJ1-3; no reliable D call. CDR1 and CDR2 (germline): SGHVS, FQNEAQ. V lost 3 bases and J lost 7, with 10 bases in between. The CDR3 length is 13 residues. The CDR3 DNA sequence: TGTGCCAGCAGCTTGGAACTAAGTAACACCATATATTTT. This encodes CASSLELSNTIYF.

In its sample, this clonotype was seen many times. The CDR3 nucleotides are TGCGCCAGCAGCCTGGGTACGGACTCAGATACGCAGTATTTT. It specifies CASSLGTDSDTQYF. The chain carries TRBV5-1 and TRBJ2-3; weak D call: TRBD2 (5 bases). CDR1 and CDR2 from the germline V gene are SGHRS and YFSETQ. Trimming left V 4 bases short and J 4 bases short, with 13 bases between. The CDR3 length is 14 residues. Full variable domain (missing parts from reference TRBV5-1 and TRBJ2-3): KAGVTQTPRYLIKTRGQQVTLSCSPISGHRSVSWYQQTPGQGLQFLFEYFSETQRNKGNFPGRFSGRQFSNSRSEMNVSTLELGDSALYLCASSLGTDSDTQYFGPGTRLTVL.

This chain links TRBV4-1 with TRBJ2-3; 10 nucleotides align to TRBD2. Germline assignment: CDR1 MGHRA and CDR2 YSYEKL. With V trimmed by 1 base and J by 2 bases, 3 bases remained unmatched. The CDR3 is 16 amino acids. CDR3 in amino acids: CASSQGTSGTTDTQYF. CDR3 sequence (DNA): TGCGCCAGCAGCCAAGGGACTAGCGGAACCACAGATACGCAGTATTTT.

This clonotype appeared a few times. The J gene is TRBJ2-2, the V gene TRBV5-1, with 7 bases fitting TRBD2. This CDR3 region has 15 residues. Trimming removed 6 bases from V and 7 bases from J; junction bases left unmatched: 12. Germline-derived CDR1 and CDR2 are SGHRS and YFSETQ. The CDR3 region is CASTRLAPVGGELFF. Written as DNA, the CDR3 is TGCGCCAGCACTCGACTAGCTCCCGTTGGCGGGGAGCTGTTTTTT. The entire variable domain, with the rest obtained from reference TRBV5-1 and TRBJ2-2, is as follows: KAGVTQTPRYLIKTRGQQVTLSCSPISGHRSVSWYQQTPGQGLQFLFEYFSETQRNKGNFPGRFSGRQFSNSRSEMNVSTLELGDSALYLCASTRLAPVGGELFFGEGSRLTVL.

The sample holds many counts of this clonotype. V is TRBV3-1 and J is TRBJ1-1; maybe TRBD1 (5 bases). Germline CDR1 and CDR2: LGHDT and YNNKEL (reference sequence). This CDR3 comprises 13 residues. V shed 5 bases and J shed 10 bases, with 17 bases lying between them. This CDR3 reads CASSTQLGGVAFF. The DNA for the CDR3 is TGTGCCAGCAGCACACAACTCGGGGGGGTAGCTTTCTTT.

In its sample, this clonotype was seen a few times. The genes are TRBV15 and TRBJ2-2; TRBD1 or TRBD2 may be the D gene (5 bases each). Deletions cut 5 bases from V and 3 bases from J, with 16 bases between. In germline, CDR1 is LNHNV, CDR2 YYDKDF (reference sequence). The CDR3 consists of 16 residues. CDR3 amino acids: CATSDEGLGYTGELFF. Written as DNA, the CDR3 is TGTGCCACCAGCGACGAGGGGCTCGGGTACACCGGGGAGCTGTTTTTT.

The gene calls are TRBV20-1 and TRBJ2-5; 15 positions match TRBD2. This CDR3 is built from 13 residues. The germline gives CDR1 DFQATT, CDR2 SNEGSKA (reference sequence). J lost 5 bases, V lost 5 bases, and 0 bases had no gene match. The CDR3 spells CSAGTSGRETQYF. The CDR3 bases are TGCAGTGCTGGGACTAGCGGGAGGGAGACCCAGTACTTC.

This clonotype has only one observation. The CDR3, as DNA: TGTGCCTGGAGTGTAGGCGGGGGTAGCACAGATACGCAGTATTTT. Residues: CAWSVGGGSTDTQYF. The rearrangement uses TRBV30 and TRBJ2-3, with TRBD2 matching over 7 bases. The CDR3 is 15 amino acids. V was pared by 0 bases and J by 0 bases, with 3 bases of the junction left unmatched. Per the germline V gene, CDR1 is GTSNPN and CDR2 is SVGIG (reference sequence). Using reference TRBV30 and TRBJ2-3 for the parts outside the CDR3, the full variable domain is SQTIHQWPATLVQPVGSPLSLECTVEGTSNPNLYWYRQAAGRGLQLLFYSVGIGQISSEVPQNLSASRPQDRQFILSSKKLLLSDSGFYLCAWSVGGGSTDTQYFGPGTRLTVL.

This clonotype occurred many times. The CDR3 protein is CASSLDGGFQETQYF. The CDR3 nucleotides read TGTGCCAGCAGCTTAGATGGGGGGTTCCAAGAGACCCAGTACTTC. V and J are TRBV11-2 and TRBJ2-5, with a weak D call TRBD2 (6 bases). Deletions cut 0 bases from V and 1 base from J, with 9 bases between. CDR3 size: 15 residues. The germline CDR1 and CDR2 sequences are SGHAT and FQNNGV.

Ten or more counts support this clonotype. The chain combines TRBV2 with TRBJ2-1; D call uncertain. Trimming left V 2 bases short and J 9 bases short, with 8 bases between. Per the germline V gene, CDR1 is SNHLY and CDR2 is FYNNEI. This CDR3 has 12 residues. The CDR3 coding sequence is TGTGCCAGCAGTGAAATGGGGTTTGAGCAGTTCTTC. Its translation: CASSEMGFEQFF.

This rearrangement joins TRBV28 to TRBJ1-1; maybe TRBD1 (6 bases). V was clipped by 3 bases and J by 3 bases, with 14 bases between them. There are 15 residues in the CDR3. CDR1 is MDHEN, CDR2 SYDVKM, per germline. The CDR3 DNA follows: TGTGCCAGCAGTTTGTTAGGGGGTGGGGACACTGAAGCTTTCTTT. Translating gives CASSLLGGGDTEAFF.

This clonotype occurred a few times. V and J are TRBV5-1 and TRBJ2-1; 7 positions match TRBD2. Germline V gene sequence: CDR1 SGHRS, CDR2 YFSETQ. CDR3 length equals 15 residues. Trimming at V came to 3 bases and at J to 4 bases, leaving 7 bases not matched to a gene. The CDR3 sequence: CASSWGGGDYNEQFF. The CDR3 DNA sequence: TGCGCCAGCAGCTGGGGGGGGGGGGATTACAATGAGCAGTTCTTC.

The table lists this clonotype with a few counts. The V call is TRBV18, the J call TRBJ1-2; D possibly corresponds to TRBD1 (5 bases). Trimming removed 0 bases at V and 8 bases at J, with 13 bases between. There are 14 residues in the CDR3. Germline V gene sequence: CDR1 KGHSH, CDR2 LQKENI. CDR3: CASSPPITGSGYTF. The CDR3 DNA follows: TGTGCCAGCTCACCACCGATTACAGGATCGGGCTACACCTTC.

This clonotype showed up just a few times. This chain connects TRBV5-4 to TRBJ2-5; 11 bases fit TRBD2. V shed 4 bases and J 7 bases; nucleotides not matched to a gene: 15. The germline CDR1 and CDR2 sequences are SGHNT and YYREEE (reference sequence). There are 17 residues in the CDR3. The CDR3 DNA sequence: TGTGCCAGCAGCCTGCGGGAAGGACTAGCGGGTACAGGGACCCAGTACTTC. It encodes CASSLREGLAGTGTQYF.

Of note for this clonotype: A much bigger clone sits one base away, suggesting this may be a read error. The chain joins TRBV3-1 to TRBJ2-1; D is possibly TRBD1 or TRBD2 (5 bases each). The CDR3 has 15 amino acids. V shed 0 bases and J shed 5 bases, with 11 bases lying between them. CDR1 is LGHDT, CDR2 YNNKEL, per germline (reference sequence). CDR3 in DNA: TGTGCCAGCAGCCAAGACGGGACGTACCACAATGAGCAGTTCTTC. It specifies CASSQDGTYHNEQFF.

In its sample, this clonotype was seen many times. CDR3 nucleotide sequence: TGTGCCAGCAGCTCCTTGGGCCTGGGGGGCACTGAAGCTTTCTTT. This encodes CASSSLGLGGTEAFF. V usage is TRBV7-8 and J usage is TRBJ1-1, with a tentative D call TRBD1 (5 bases). The germline gives CDR1 SGHVS, CDR2 FQNEAQ. V lost 4 bases and J lost 4, with 16 bases in between. This CDR3 comprises 15 residues.